The source of this T cell receptor (beta chain) is a study of cytotoxic CD8 clonotypes in ibrutinib-treated CLL (dated by TCRdb to about 2021). Regarding the complete study: The cohort was composed of roughly ten relapsed/refractory and about 15 treatment-naive patients; IGHV unmutated status was identified in about 17 patients. Of the approximately 87 people in the trial, approximately 24 had longitudinal samples available. Every remission and progressive disease sample was obtained while ibrutinib was still being received by the patients. Responses were partial in about 25 patients and complete in 2; after median approximately 69 months follow-up, roughly 15 stayed in remission and about 12 progressed. Cryopreserved peripheral blood mononuclear cells were collected at three points: before therapy, at response, and at either sustained remission or disease progression. On average, each sample yielded 255,043 productive templates and around 98,000 productive rearrangements. Samples at response were collected after a median of roughly 13 months of treatment, with a range of about 6 to 40 months. The paper's findings and limits, for the study overall: Public clonotypes were rare and either contracted or stayed stable during treatment, and the rise in clonality at ibrutinib response reflected the expansion of private clonotypes. At baseline, clonality was higher than in age-matched healthy donors and showed a strong correlation with circulating CD8+ T-cell counts. Clonality increased at ibrutinib response, stayed stable in sustained remission, and fell back toward baseline at progression. Sampling times were not matched between sustained-remission and progressing patients, and lymph node repertoires were not studied.

On a MiSeq, deep resolution sequencing aimed for a depth between 1 in 1 million and 1 in 200,000 T cells, with each clonotype covered about 9.2x on average. TCR beta libraries were generated with the immunoSEQ hsTCRB Kit. The published analysis was carried out like this. Data were analyzed with ImmunoSEQ Data Assistant and ImmunoSEQ Analyzer, with V, D and J genes assigned per IMGT definitions. Clonality was computed as one minus normalized Shannon entropy of productive rearrangement frequencies, ranging from 0 to 1. Only overrepresented clonotypes making up at least 0.05% of the repertoire of each patient were included in the public clonotype analysis. About twelve repertoires from age-matched healthy donors, obtained from immuneACCESS, served as clonality controls. The immuneACCESS repertoire file appears here via TCRdb, limited to in-frame rearrangements. These files lack a portion of the clones; in checked studies, under half of the deficit traces to unresolved V genes, and the cause of the others is not known. The V and J calls and clone size come from that table; D and trimming were worked out from the DNA. Counted in this sample were 150,000 or so clones; about 80% of them appeared once. 5.1% of the sample belongs to the ten largest clones.

The intended sense of this specimen's time point label: roughly 2 years on ibrutinib. Around 2 micrograms of genomic DNA were extracted from cryopreserved PBMCs for TCR beta library preparation. Longitudinal blood samples from CLL patients on ibrutinib monotherapy underwent high-throughput TCR beta sequencing. The patients took part in an open-label, single-center phase 2 trial of ibrutinib monotherapy. The CDR3 covers 15 residues, taking in both the cysteine and the phenylalanine. Of the read, only the CDR3 DNA is kept; its 45 bases are in frame from base 1. The germline V gene (reference sequence) provides CDR1 LNHNV and CDR2 YYDKDF. V drops 6 bases and J drops 4 bases, leaving 16 bases in between. Points on this clone: Its antigen is not yet known. Base qualities are not provided; no much larger clone lies one nucleotide away.

The receptor chain draws on TRBV15 and TRBJ1-5; perhaps TRBD1 is the D gene, with 6 bases matching. The receptor was isolated from a human donor with chronic lymphocytic leukemia. The specimen comprised PBMCs, sampled after 24 months of ibrutinib treatment. The CDR3 reads CATRKNLDRNQPQHF. Read as DNA, the sequence is TGTGCCACCAGAAAGAACCTCGACAGGAATCAGCCCCAGCATTTT.